These 23 T cell receptor beta chains came from one sample sequenced in a study of cytomegalovirus exposure and HLA in healthy donors. Primers for the PCR totalled 60 Vbeta and 13 Jbeta. Produced via immunoSEQ multiplex PCR; TCRdb's table is partial and in-frame only. The profile shows around 150,000 clones, 65% to 90% of them singletons. Sequencing was carried out using PBMCs. All receptors derive from a man aged 45-65 years in good health and CMV-seropositive.

A single count supports this clone. This chain links TRBV5-1 with TRBJ2-7, with TRBD1 as a possible D gene (5 bases). CDR1 is SGHRS, CDR2 YFSETQ, per germline. This CDR3 is 15 amino acids long. Trimming pared 0 bases from V and 3 bases from J, leaving 13 bases between. This CDR3 is CASSLESGSGYEQYF. CDR3 sequence (DNA): TGCGCCAGCAGCTTGGAGTCAGGGTCTGGCTACGAGCAGTACTTC.

The V gene is TRBV7-3, the J gene TRBJ2-7; TRBD1 agrees at 9 bases. Trimming removed 5 bases from V and 6 bases from J; junction bases left unmatched: 8. Germline lookup yields CDR1 SGHTA and CDR2 FQGTGA. This CDR3 has 14 amino acids. CDR3 bases: TGTGCCAGCAGCCCTCGGCCGGGACAGGGCGAGCAGTACTTC. Translating gives CASSPRPGQGEQYF.

The V call is TRBV7-2, the J call TRBJ2-7; 8 bases line up with TRBD2. CDR3 length: 15 residues. V lost 3 bases and J lost 2; bases outside the gene matches: 6. CDR1 SGHTA and CDR2 FQGNSA come from the germline V gene. This CDR3 is CASSFSAGGTYEQYF. The CDR3 coding sequence is TGTGCCAGCAGCTTCTCCGCGGGGGGCACCTACGAGCAGTACTTC.

This chain connects TRBV4-2 to TRBJ2-7; D may be TRBD1 (6 bases). Trimming left V 0 bases short and J 1 base short, with 13 bases between. CDR1 LGHNA and CDR2 YNFKEQ come from the germline V gene. This CDR3 contains 16 residues. CDR3 coding DNA: TGTGCCAGCAGCCAAGATCCACGCGGACAGTCCTACGAGCAGTACTTC. Amino acid sequence: CASSQDPRGQSYEQYF.

The chain joins TRBV5-8 to TRBJ1-1, with a tentative D call TRBD1 (6 bases). Germline V gene data show CDR1 as SGHTS and CDR2 as YDEGEE. V shed 4 bases and J shed 6 bases, with 16 bases lying between them. This CDR3 has 14 amino acids. The CDR3 bases are TGTGCCAGCAGCCCCCGCCAGGGGTTATCTGAAGCTTTCTTT. It specifies CASSPRQGLSEAFF.

This chain uses TRBV7-9 with TRBJ1-2; D unresolved. V lost 2 bases and J 0 bases, leaving 13 bases between the germline ends. The CDR3 contains 16 residues. CDR1 is SEHNR and CDR2 is FQNEAQ in the germline V gene (reference sequence). CDR3: CASSLPVREANYGYTF. For the CDR3, the DNA is TGTGCCAGCAGCTTACCCGTGAGGGAAGCTAACTATGGCTACACCTTC.

The chain's CDR3 is CASSSGLAREQFF. CDR3 coding DNA: TGTGCCAGCAGTTCCGGGCTAGCTAGGGAGCAGTTCTTC. The V and J genes are TRBV28 and TRBJ2-1; TRBD2 is a possible D gene (5 bases). The V end lost 4 bases, the J end lost 10 bases, and 14 bases lay between the germline ends. The CDR3 consists of 13 residues. Germline V gives CDR1 MDHEN, CDR2 SYDVKM. Filled out from reference TRBV28 and TRBJ2-1, the complete variable domain reads DVKVTQSSRYLVKRTGEKVFLECVQDMDHENMFWYRQDPGLGLRLIYFSYDVKMKEKGDIPEGYSVSREKKERFSLILESASTNQTSMYLCASSSGLAREQFFGPGTRLTVL.

The chain has TRBV7-9 and TRBJ2-5, with TRBD1 identical over 9 bases. The germline V gene has CDR1 SEHNR and CDR2 FQNEAQ (reference sequence). V lost 7 bases and J lost 5; bases outside the gene matches: 23. The CDR3 spans 19 residues. This CDR3 is CASKYGRQGGHLSGETQYF. The CDR3 region has the DNA TGTGCCAGCAAGTACGGTCGACAGGGGGGCCATCTTTCCGGGGAGACCCAGTACTTC.

The chain carries TRBV29-1 and TRBJ2-7; TRBD1 matches at 8 bases. Looked up from germline, CDR1 is SQVTM and CDR2 is ANQGSEA. After removal of 7 bases from V and 4 bases from J, the junction contained 6 bases not matched to a gene. There are 12 residues in the CDR3. Here the CDR3 reads CSARQGRYEQYF. CDR3 bases: TGCAGCGCCAGACAGGGGAGGTACGAGCAGTACTTC.

The V call is TRBV14, the J call TRBJ2-1, with a weak D call TRBD2 (5 bases). This CDR3 spans 13 amino acids. V lost 0 bases and J 15 bases, leaving 15 bases between the germline ends. Germline V gives CDR1 SGHDN, CDR2 FVKESK. The CDR3 loop reads CASSQDLGLGRFF. DNA for the CDR3: TGTGCCAGCAGCCAAGATCTCGGACTCGGCCGGTTCTTC.

The rearrangement links TRBV6-5 to TRBJ2-3, with TRBD2 matching 14 bases. The CDR3 contains 15 residues. Germline CDR1 is MNHEY and CDR2 is SVGAGI. The J segment lost 5 bases and the V segment lost 7 bases, leaving 5 bases of the junction unmatched. The CDR3 region has the DNA TGTGCCAGCACCGAGACTAGCGGGGGGGGAGATACGCAGTATTTT. Translation gives CASTETSGGGDTQYF.

The chain links TRBV7-6 to TRBJ2-1; 7 nucleotides match TRBD2. The CDR3 is made up of 16 amino acids. Germline-derived CDR1 and CDR2 are SGHVS and FNYEAQ. The V gene end was trimmed by 7 bases and the J gene end by 0 bases; junction bases not matched to a gene: 9. CDR3 sequence (DNA): TGTGCCAGCACCCCGGGGGGATACGGCTCCTACAATGAGCAGTTCTTC. Translation gives CASTPGGYGSYNEQFF.

This sequence joins TRBV4-3 and TRBJ2-4; 7 bases align to TRBD2. This CDR3 is 15 amino acids long. The V segment lost 0 bases and the J segment 6 bases; nucleotides outside the gene matches: 5. Germline V gene lookup returns CDR1 LGHNA and CDR2 YSLEER. CDR3 region: CASSQDLPGGNIQYF. The CDR3 DNA follows: TGCGCCAGCAGCCAAGATCTGCCGGGAGGAAACATTCAGTACTTC.

V is TRBV19 and J is TRBJ1-6; 10 bases fit TRBD1. Per the germline V gene, CDR1 is LNHDA and CDR2 is SQIVND (reference sequence). The V segment lost 7 bases and the J segment 7 bases; nucleotides outside the gene matches: 10. CDR3 length: 16 residues. The CDR3 region has the DNA TGTGCCAGTAAGCGGGGGACAGGGGAGTACAATTCACCCCTCCACTTT. Translation: CASKRGTGEYNSPLHF.

The chain carries TRBV6-1 and TRBJ2-1, with 7 bases lining up with TRBD2. The CDR3 contains 17 residues. V trimming: 0 bases; J trimming: 0 bases; junction bases outside the gene matches: 5. Looked up from germline, CDR1 is MNHNS and CDR2 is SASEGT. The CDR3 bases are TGTGCCAGCAGTGAAGCATGGGGGGGGAGCTCCTACAATGAGCAGTTCTTC. It translates to CASSEAWGGSSYNEQFF.

This clone appeared once. The chain is built from TRBV5-4 and TRBJ2-7, with 7 bases matching TRBD1. Trimming took 5 bases from V and 2 from J; bases not matched to a gene: 10. From germline, CDR1 is SGHNT and CDR2 YYREEE (reference sequence). The CDR3 runs 15 residues. This chain's CDR3 is CASRTGQSSAYEQYF. CDR3 DNA sequence: TGTGCCAGCAGGACGGGACAGTCGTCAGCCTACGAGCAGTACTTC.

The J gene is TRBJ1-3, the V gene TRBV5-3; 9 positions match TRBD1. TRBV5-3 is an open reading frame whose function is uncertain. V lost 4 bases, J lost 0 bases, and 8 bases stayed unmatched. The CDR3 extends over 17 amino acids. CDR3 sequence reads: CARSGGGQGYSGNTIYF. In nucleotides, the CDR3 is TGTGCCAGAAGCGGTGGGGGACAGGGATACTCTGGAAACACCATATATTTT.

V and J are TRBV7-9 and TRBJ1-1; D is ambiguous. Germline V gene lookup returns CDR1 SEHNR and CDR2 FQNEAQ (reference sequence). Between the trimmed V and J ends, which lost 1 base and 3 bases, there was a span of 9 bases. This CDR3 is 14 amino acids long. The CDR3 nucleotides read TGTGCCAGCAGCTTAGTCATGGGAGACACTGAAGCTTTCTTT. Residues: CASSLVMGDTEAFF.

The chain employs TRBV11-2 and TRBJ2-1, with D tentatively TRBD1 (5 bases). The CDR3 runs 18 residues. Trimming left V 5 bases short and J 0 bases short, with 20 bases between. Germline V gene sequence: CDR1 SGHAT, CDR2 FQNNGV. In DNA, the CDR3 is TGTGCCAGCAGCACAGTTTGGGGTCATAGGGGCTCCTACAATGAGCAGTTCTTC. This codes for CASSTVWGHRGSYNEQFF.

The chain has TRBV7-9 and TRBJ2-5; D is possibly TRBD1 (6 bases). The CDR3 has 15 residues. Germline V gene sequence: CDR1 SEHNR, CDR2 FQNEAQ (reference sequence). Trimming stripped 3 bases from V and 2 bases from J, with 13 bases between. This CDR3 is CASSLTRGMQETQYF. The CDR3 DNA is TGTGCCAGCAGCTTGACGAGGGGGATGCAAGAGACCCAGTACTTC. Combining the CDR3 with reference TRBV7-9 and TRBJ2-5 gives the whole variable domain DTGVSQNPRHKITKRGQNVTFRCDPISEHNRLYWYRQTLGQGPEFLTYFQNEAQLEKSRLLSDRFSAERPKGSFSTLEIQRTEQGDSAMYLCASSLTRGMQETQYFGPGTRLLVL.

This chain uses TRBV7-9 with TRBJ2-7, with 7 positions matching TRBD1. Germline trimming cut 5 bases from V and 0 bases from J; bases unmatched to any gene: 7. The germline V gene has CDR1 SEHNR and CDR2 FQNEAQ (reference sequence). The CDR3 has 15 residues. The CDR3 here is CASSPGQEASYEQYF. The DNA of the CDR3 is TGTGCCAGCAGCCCCGGACAGGAGGCCTCCTACGAGCAGTACTTC.

This clone occurred a few times. The CDR3 protein is CASSSNRGHEKLFF. CDR3 nucleotides: TGCGCCAGCAGCTCAAACAGGGGGCATGAAAAACTGTTTTTT. The chain links TRBV5-1 to TRBJ1-4, with 9 positions matching TRBD1. The germline V gene has CDR1 SGHRS and CDR2 YFSETQ. This CDR3 is 14 amino acids long. V was clipped by 3 bases and J by 6 bases; unmatched bases: 3.

The chain links TRBV6-6 to TRBJ2-3; D unclear. Deletions cut 2 bases from V and 3 bases from J, with 6 bases between. Germline CDR1 is MNHNY and CDR2 is SVGAGI (reference sequence). The CDR3 is made up of 13 amino acids. CDR3 in DNA: TGTGCCAGCAGTTACGCCCTAACAGATACGCAGTATTTT. It translates to CASSYALTDTQYF.